This T cell receptor beta chain came from a study of blood T cell repertoires in COVID-19. Study-level background: PBMCs, B-cell-depleted T cells, or T cells were the source of the cDNA or gDNA that made up the material.

Germline V gene lookup returns CDR1 SNHLY and CDR2 FYNNEI. Trimming cost V 3 bases and J 9 bases, with 17 bases left between them. The length of the CDR3 is 15 residues. Profiling relied on immunoSEQ multiplex PCR, and the TCRdb table lists in-frame clones only, not all of them. The sample records some 150,000 clones, roughly nine tenths being singletons. The sample taken for sequencing was peripheral blood. V gene TRBV2 combines with J gene TRBJ1-4; a possible D gene is TRBD1 (6 bases). The sequence derives from a man in his sixties with acute or convalescent COVID-19. This CDR3 is CASSETGGVAKKLFF. CDR3 DNA sequence: TGTGCCAGCAGTGAGACAGGAGGAGTGGCGAAAAAACTGTTTTTT. The whole variable domain, remainder taken from reference TRBV2 and TRBJ1-4, is EPEVTQTPSHQVTQMGQEVILRCVPISNHLYFYWYRQILGQKVEFLVSFYNNEISEKSEIFDDQFSVERPDGSNFTLKIRSTKLEDSAMYFCASSETGGVAKKLFFGSGTQLSVL.